This T cell receptor (beta chain) was obtained from a study of shared clonotypes between healthy human individuals. Study context: Per-donor plates numbered three CD4 naive, three CD4 memory, two CD8 naive and one CD8 memory.

V shed 6 bases and J shed 8 bases, with 14 bases lying between them. The CDR3 runs 13 residues. CDR1 LNHDA and CDR2 SQIVND come from the germline V gene (reference sequence). Regarding the study as a whole: Estimated richness was generally greater in naive than memory subsets.

This table comes from immunoSEQ multiplex PCR, and its TCRdb copy is limited to in-frame clones, with some not included. Of roughly 120,000 clones listed, around 71% are singletons. Details on this clone: As yet, its antigen is unknown.

The clonotype was recovered from a woman aged 25 to 39 in good health. The V and J genes are TRBV19 and TRBJ1-5; possible D gene TRBD1, 6 bases. The sequenced sample consisted of memory CD8+ T cells sorted from blood. Described subset: CD45RO+ cells pooled with CCR7-negative TemRA cells. CDR3 in amino acids: CASRRQVWEPQHF. The CDR3 DNA follows: TGTGCCAGTAGGCGACAGGTTTGGGAGCCCCAGCATTTT.